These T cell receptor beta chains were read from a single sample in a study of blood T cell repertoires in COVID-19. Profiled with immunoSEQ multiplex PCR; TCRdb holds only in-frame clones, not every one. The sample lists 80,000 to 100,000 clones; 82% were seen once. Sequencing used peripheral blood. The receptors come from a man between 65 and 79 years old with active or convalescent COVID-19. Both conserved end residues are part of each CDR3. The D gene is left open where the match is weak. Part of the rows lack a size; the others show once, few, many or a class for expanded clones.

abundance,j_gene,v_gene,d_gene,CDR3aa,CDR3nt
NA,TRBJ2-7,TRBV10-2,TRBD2,CASSSGTNYEQYF,TGCGCCAGCAGCTCTGGGACTAACTACGAGCAGTACTTC
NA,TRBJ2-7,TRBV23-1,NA,CASTHPVENYEQYF,TGCGCCAGCACTCACCCGGTAGAGAACTACGAGCAGTACTTC
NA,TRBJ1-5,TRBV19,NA,CASSTRGSFYSNQPQHF,TGTGCCAGTAGTACCCGGGGGAGCTTTTATAGCAATCAGCCCCAGCATTTT
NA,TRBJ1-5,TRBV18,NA,CASSPGHNQPQHF,TGTGCCAGCTCACCGGGACACAATCAGCCCCAGCATTTT
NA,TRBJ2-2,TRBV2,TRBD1,CASSQDRAGELFF,TGTGCCAGCAGTCAGGACAGGGCCGGGGAGCTGTTTTTT
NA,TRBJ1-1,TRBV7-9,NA,CASTIDRNRNTEAFF,TGTGCCAGCACCATCGACAGGAACAGGAACACTGAAGCTTTCTTT
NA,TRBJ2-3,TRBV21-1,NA,CASSKLQGRFTDTQYF,TGTGCCAGCAGCAAACTTCAGGGCAGATTCACAGATACGCAGTATTTT
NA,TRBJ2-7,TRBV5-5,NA,CASSLGMGSSYEQYF,TGTGCCAGCAGCTTGGGAATGGGCTCTTCCTACGAGCAGTACTTC
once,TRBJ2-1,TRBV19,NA,CASSMTAHSYNEQFF,TGTGCCAGTAGTATGACAGCACACTCCTACAATGAGCAGTTCTTC
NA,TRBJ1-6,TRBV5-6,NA,CASSGRQASSYNSPLHF,TGTGCCAGCAGCGGCCGACAGGCGAGTTCCTATAATTCACCCCTCCACTTT
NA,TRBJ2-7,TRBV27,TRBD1,CASSSTGGLTYEQYF,TGTGCCAGCAGTTCGACAGGGGGATTGACCTACGAGCAGTACTTC
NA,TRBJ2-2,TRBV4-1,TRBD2,CASSQVPAGASTGELFF,TGCGCCAGCAGCCAAGTCCCAGCGGGGGCCTCCACCGGGGAGCTGTTTTTT
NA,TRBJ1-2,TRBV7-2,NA,CASSLQGINGYTF,TGTGCCAGCAGCTTACAGGGCATCAATGGCTACACCTTC
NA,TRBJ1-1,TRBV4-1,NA,CASSQARGTEAFF,TGCGCCAGCAGCCAAGCGCGGGGTACTGAAGCTTTCTTT
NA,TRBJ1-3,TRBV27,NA,CASSLAGSGNTIYF,TGTGCCAGCAGTTTAGCAGGCTCTGGAAACACCATATATTTT
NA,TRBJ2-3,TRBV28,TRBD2,CASSWGRGADTQYF,TGTGCCAGCAGTTGGGGACGGGGGGCAGATACGCAGTATTTT
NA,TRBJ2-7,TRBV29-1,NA,CSVEVTGYEQYF,TGCAGCGTTGAAGTTACAGGTTACGAGCAGTACTTC
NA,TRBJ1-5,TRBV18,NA,CASSPGGASNQPQHF,TGTGCCAGCTCACCGGGGGGAGCGAGCAATCAGCCCCAGCATTTT
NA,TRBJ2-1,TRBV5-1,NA,CASSLGGFSSYNEQFF,TGCGCCAGCAGCTTGGGAGGTTTTAGCTCCTACAATGAGCAGTTCTTC
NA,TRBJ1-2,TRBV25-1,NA,CASSNSRDSGYGYTF,TGTGCCAGCAGTAATTCCCGGGACTCTGGGTATGGCTACACCTTC
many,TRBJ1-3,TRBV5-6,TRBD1,CASSPDRGRNTIYF,TGTGCCAGCAGCCCGGACAGGGGGCGAAACACCATATATTTT
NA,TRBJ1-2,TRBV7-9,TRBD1,CASSTGRGLSGYTF,TGTGCCAGCAGCACGGGCAGGGGGCTTAGTGGCTACACCTTC
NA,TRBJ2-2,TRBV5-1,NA,CASSFFDSRELFF,TGCGCCAGCAGCTTCTTCGACAGTAGAGAGCTGTTTTTT
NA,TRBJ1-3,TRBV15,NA,CATSRDEGRNTIYF,TGTGCCACCAGCAGAGATGAGGGGAGGAACACCATATATTTT
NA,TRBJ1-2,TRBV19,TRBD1,CASSPSGTGAGANYGYTF,TGTGCCAGTAGTCCATCGGGGACAGGGGCTGGAGCTAACTATGGCTACACCTTC
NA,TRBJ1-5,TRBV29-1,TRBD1,CSVGERTGGGQPQHF,TGCAGCGTTGGAGAGAGGACAGGGGGCGGTCAGCCCCAGCATTTT
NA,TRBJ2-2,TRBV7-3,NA,CASSPHPGAGGDTGELFF,TGTGCCAGCAGCCCTCATCCAGGGGCCGGAGGAGACACCGGGGAGCTGTTTTTT
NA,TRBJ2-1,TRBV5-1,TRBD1,CASSLTGGPYNEQFF,TGCGCCAGCAGCTTGACAGGGGGCCCTTACAATGAGCAGTTCTTC
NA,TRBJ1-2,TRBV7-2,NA,CASALEGTNYGYTF,TGTGCCAGCGCTCTCGAGGGGACAAACTATGGCTACACCTTC
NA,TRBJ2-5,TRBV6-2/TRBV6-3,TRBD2,CASSYSTSVETQYF,TGTGCCAGCAGTTACTCAACTAGCGTCGAGACCCAGTACTTC
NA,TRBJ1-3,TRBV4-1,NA,CASSQLSSGNTIYF,TGCGCCAGCAGCCAACTGAGCTCTGGAAACACCATATATTTT
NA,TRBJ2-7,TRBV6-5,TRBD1,CASSYGTGIEQYF,TGTGCCAGCAGTTACGGGACAGGGATCGAGCAGTACTTC
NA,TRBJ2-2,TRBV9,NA,CASSALSSGELFF,TGTGCCAGCAGCGCTCTTTCTTCCGGGGAGCTGTTTTTT
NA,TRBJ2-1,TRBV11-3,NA,CASSVGGHNEQFF,TGTGCCAGCAGCGTCGGGGGGCACAATGAGCAGTTCTTC
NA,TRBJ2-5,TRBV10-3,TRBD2,CAASKRGDKETQYF,TGTGCCGCGAGCAAGCGGGGGGACAAAGAGACCCAGTACTTC
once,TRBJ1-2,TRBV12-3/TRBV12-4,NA,CASSFTGYGYTF,TGTGCCAGCAGCTTCACAGGCTATGGCTACACCTTC
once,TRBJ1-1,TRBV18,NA,CASSPRADTEAFF,TGTGCCAGCTCACCGAGGGCAGACACTGAAGCTTTCTTT
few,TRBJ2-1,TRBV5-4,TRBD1,CASSLRGGLSSYNEQFF,TGTGCCAGCAGCTTGAGAGGGGGCCTCAGCTCCTACAATGAGCAGTTCTTC
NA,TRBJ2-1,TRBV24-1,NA,CATSEIPPWRDLDNEQFF,TGTGCCACCAGTGAGATTCCCCCCTGGCGGGACCTCGACAATGAGCAGTTCTTC
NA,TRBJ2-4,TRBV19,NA,CASSIVRQTIKAKNIQYF,TGTGCCAGTAGTATAGTTAGACAGACGATTAAAGCCAAAAACATTCAGTACTTC
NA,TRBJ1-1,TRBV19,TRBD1,CASSSGQGGTEAFF,TGTGCCAGTAGTAGCGGACAGGGCGGCACTGAAGCTTTCTTT
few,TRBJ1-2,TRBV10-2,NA,CASSESTGYGYTF,TGCGCCAGCAGTGAGTCTACGGGTTATGGCTACACCTTC
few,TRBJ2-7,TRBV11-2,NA,CASSLVTVSYEQYF,TGTGCCAGCAGCTTAGTAACGGTTTCCTACGAGCAGTACTTC
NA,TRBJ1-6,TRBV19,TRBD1,CASSPLKRGQGNSPLHF,TGTGCCAGTAGTCCCCTTAAACGGGGACAGGGTAATTCACCCCTCCACTTT
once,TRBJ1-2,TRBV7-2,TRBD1,CASSLEYRGYGYTF,TGTGCCAGCAGCTTAGAGTACAGGGGCTATGGCTACACCTTC
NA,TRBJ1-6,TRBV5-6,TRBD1,CASSLEGTGFSPLHF,TGTGCCAGCAGCTTGGAGGGGACAGGGTTTTCACCCCTCCACTTT
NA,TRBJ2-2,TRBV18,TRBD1,CASSPPTGKHGELFF,TGTGCCAGCTCACCACCGACAGGGAAGCACGGGGAGCTGTTTTTT
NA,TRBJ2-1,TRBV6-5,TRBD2,CATKTTSALGNEQFF,TGTGCCACCAAAACGACTAGCGCCTTAGGCAATGAGCAGTTCTTC
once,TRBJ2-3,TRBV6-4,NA,CASSDEGGGVNTQYF,TGTGCCAGCAGTGACGAGGGGGGGGGCGTAAATACGCAGTATTTT
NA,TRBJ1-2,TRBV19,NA,CASSRDMDGYGYTF,TGTGCCAGTAGTAGGGACATGGACGGCTATGGCTACACCTTC
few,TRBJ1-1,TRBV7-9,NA,CASSSQGGTEAFF,TGTGCCAGCAGTAGCCAGGGTGGCACTGAAGCTTTCTTT
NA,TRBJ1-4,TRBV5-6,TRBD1,CASSLRTGVNEKLFF,TGTGCCAGCAGCTTGAGGACAGGGGTTAATGAAAAACTGTTTTTT
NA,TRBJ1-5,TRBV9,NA,CASSVDGSNQPQHF,TGTGCCAGCAGCGTAGACGGGAGCAATCAGCCCCAGCATTTT
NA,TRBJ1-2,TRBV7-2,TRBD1,CASSPSGTVYGYTF,TGTGCCAGCAGCCCCTCCGGGACAGTCTATGGCTACACCTTC
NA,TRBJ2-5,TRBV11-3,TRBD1,CASSSSQGARETQYF,TGTGCCAGCAGCTCCTCACAGGGGGCTCGGGAGACCCAGTACTTC
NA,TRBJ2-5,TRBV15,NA,CATSRGRGQETQYF,TGTGCCACCAGCAGAGGGAGGGGCCAAGAGACCCAGTACTTC
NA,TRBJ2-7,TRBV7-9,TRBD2,CASSQTLAGGRGEQYF,TGTGCCAGCAGCCAAACTCTAGCGGGGGGGCGAGGCGAGCAGTACTTC
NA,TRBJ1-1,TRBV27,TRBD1,CASTKTPGQGAGEAFF,TGTGCCAGCACCAAAACCCCGGGACAGGGGGCAGGTGAAGCTTTCTTT
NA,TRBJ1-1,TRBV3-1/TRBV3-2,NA,CASSQDGRAEAFF,TGTGCCAGCAGCCAAGATGGCAGGGCGGAAGCTTTCTTT
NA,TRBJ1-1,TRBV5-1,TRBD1,CASSLGQGGEAFF,TGCGCCAGCAGCCTGGGACAGGGGGGTGAAGCTTTCTTT